Shown below are 8 T cell receptor beta chains from a single sample sequenced in a study of cytomegalovirus exposure and HLA in healthy donors. The PCR ran on 60 Vbeta and 13 Jbeta primers. Repertoires were generated with immunoSEQ multiplex PCR, while TCRdb's copy carries only in-frame clones and drops some. The data show approximately 190,000 clones, around four fifths seen once. Input material: PBMCs. The receptors shown here come from a woman in her 50s in good health and CMV-seropositive.

The table lists this clone with a count of one. The chain couples TRBV7-9 to TRBJ1-4; 7 bases align to TRBD1. V lost 5 bases and J lost 4; bases outside the gene matches: 7. The CDR3 covers 15 residues. The germline V gene has CDR1 SEHNR and CDR2 FQNEAQ (reference sequence). Here the CDR3 reads CASSTGTEGNEKLFF. The CDR3 DNA follows: TGTGCCAGCAGCACTGGGACAGAGGGTAATGAAAAACTGTTTTTT.

This chain links TRBV13 with TRBJ2-3, with D possibly matching TRBD1 (6 bases). Germline CDR1 and CDR2: PRHDT and FYEKMQ (reference sequence). There are 15 residues in the CDR3. V lost 6 bases, J lost 0 bases, and 13 bases lay in between. CDR3 nucleotides: TGTGCCAGCAGTTCCCAGACAGGTAGCACAGATACGCAGTATTTT. Its protein is CASSSQTGSTDTQYF.

The CDR3 region is CASSNSLAGPTDTQYF. In nucleotides, the CDR3 is TGTGCCAGCAGTAATTCCCTAGCGGGCCCCACAGATACGCAGTATTTT. The J gene is TRBJ2-3, the V gene TRBV9; 8 bases agree with TRBD2. The CDR3 runs 16 residues. The J segment lost 2 bases and the V segment lost 5 bases, leaving 10 bases of the junction unmatched. CDR1 and CDR2 (germline): SGDLS, YYNGEE.

This clone was counted a few times. This chain connects TRBV7-9 to TRBJ1-2; D is possibly TRBD1 (6 bases). V gave up 0 bases and J gave up 3 bases, with 8 bases separating them. The germline CDR1 and CDR2 sequences are SEHNR and FQNEAQ (reference sequence). This CDR3 has 14 amino acids. CDR3 in amino acids: CASSLAGQYYGYTF. The CDR3 nucleotides read TGTGCCAGCAGCTTAGCCGGACAGTACTATGGCTACACCTTC.

This chain joins TRBV28 and TRBJ1-2, with TRBD1 matching over 7 bases. The V gene end was trimmed by 3 bases and the J gene end by 6 bases; junction bases not matched to a gene: 1. The CDR3 has 12 residues. CDR1 MDHEN and CDR2 SYDVKM come from the germline V gene. The CDR3 region has the DNA TGTGCCAGCAGTTTCGACAGGGATGGCTACACCTTC. Its translation is CASSFDRDGYTF.

The chain carries TRBV7-8 and TRBJ2-5; perhaps TRBD2 as D (7 bases). The CDR3 contains 15 residues. V gave up 2 bases and J gave up 4 bases, with 14 bases separating them. Germline CDR1 is SGHVS and CDR2 is FQNEAQ. The CDR3 protein is CASSLRGGAGETQYF. The CDR3 region has the DNA TGTGCCAGCAGCTTAAGGGGGGGGGCCGGAGAGACCCAGTACTTC.

The rearrangement uses TRBV5-1 and TRBJ2-1, with 11 bases fitting TRBD1. V lost 3 bases and J lost 10; bases outside the gene matches: 12. CDR1 and CDR2 from the germline V gene are SGHRS and YFSETQ. CDR3 size: 16 residues. The CDR3 DNA reads as TGCGCCAGCAGCTCTTCCCGAAGGGGGGACAGGGGGGAGCAGTTCTTC. Residues: CASSSSRRGDRGEQFF.

The chain uses TRBV6-5 and TRBJ1-2; 8 bases line up with TRBD1. J gave up 3 bases and V 6 bases, and 9 bases lay outside the gene matches. Germline loops: CDR1 MNHEY, CDR2 SVGAGI. The length of the CDR3 is 15 residues. The CDR3: CASSRGQGSDYGYTF. In DNA, the CDR3 is TGTGCCAGCAGCAGAGGACAGGGCTCTGACTATGGCTACACCTTC.